The count of the clone carrying this TCR beta chain is one. Antigen: not known. V was pared by 0 bases and J by 8 bases, with 19 bases between. Germline values: CDR1 SEHNR, CDR2 FQNEAQ (reference sequence). The CDR3 length is 16 residues. Using its own MiXCR run on the reads, TCRdb lists one record per CDR3 protein. This table holds more than 60,000 distinct CDR3 sequences, around 49% found once. The data belong to a study of type 1 regulatory T cells. At the level of the study: This in vitro CD4 product, T-allo10, is enriched for Tr1 cells and alloantigen-specific.

Study conclusions and caveats: Type 1 regulatory T cells had a more restricted TCR repertoire than non-type 1 regulatory T cells.

The sequencing sample was made of cultured non-Tr1 T cells, either the whole culture or a sorted T cell fraction (not recorded which). The receptor's source is a human donor in good health. V and J are TRBV7-9 and TRBJ1-2, with D possibly TRBD1 on 6 matching bases. CDR3 DNA sequence: TGTGCCAGCAGCTTAGCCCCTTCGAGGGGGAGTGGAGGCTACACCTTC. It encodes CASSLAPSRGSGGYTF.